One sample yielded the 6 T cell receptor beta chains listed below, sequenced in a study of OX40 agonist ivuxolimab in advanced cancers. Library creation used the immunoSEQ multiplex PCR assay. The clones in this table, taken by TCRdb from immuneACCESS, are in-frame only. Not every clone is retained; where verified, under half of the shortfall comes from an unresolved V gene, and the cause of the rest is unknown. Recorded for this sample are about 95,000 clones; about 85% of them occurred a single time. 3.5% to 4% of the sample lies in the top ten. The source was CD4+ or CD8+ T cells sorted from blood, collected in a trial of the OX40 agonist ivuxolimab. Receptor source: an adult with an advanced solid tumor such as melanoma, head and neck, liver or kidney cancer.

This rearrangement joins TRBV15 to TRBJ2-2; no definite D call. The V and J ends lost 3 bases and 2 bases respectively, with 10 bases between them. Germline V gene sequence: CDR1 LNHNV, CDR2 YYDKDF (reference sequence). The CDR3 spans 15 residues. The CDR3 sequence: CATSSHRPNTGELFF. The CDR3 nucleotides are TGTGCCACCAGCAGTCACCGGCCTAACACCGGGGAGCTGTTTTTT.

The J gene is TRBJ2-3, the V gene TRBV7-9; 7 bases fit TRBD2. Germline V gene data show CDR1 as SEHNR and CDR2 as FQNEAQ (reference sequence). Trimming removed 5 bases from V and 5 bases from J; junction bases left unmatched: 13. This CDR3 region has 16 residues. The CDR3 DNA is TGTGCCAGCAGCAAGATAGGGAGGGCCTTCGGAGATACGCAGTATTTT. Encoded protein: CASSKIGRAFGDTQYF.

The chain couples TRBV6-1 to TRBJ1-5, with unresolved D. V was shortened by 1 base and J by 7 bases, with 5 bases between the two germline ends. The germline gives CDR1 MNHNS, CDR2 SASEGT. This CDR3 is 12 amino acids long. CDR3 residues: CASSEGPQPQHF. CDR3 DNA sequence: TGTGCCAGCAGTGAAGGGCCGCAGCCCCAGCATTTT.

The rearrangement uses TRBV29-1 and TRBJ2-3; the match to TRBD2 covers 10 bases. The CDR3 spans 17 residues. Trimming took 3 bases from V and 1 from J; bases not matched to a gene: 10. CDR1 and CDR2 from the germline V gene are SQVTM and ANQGSEA. The CDR3 loop reads CSVDGLAGARGTDTQYF. In nucleotides, the CDR3 is TGCAGCGTTGATGGGCTAGCGGGAGCTAGGGGCACAGATACGCAGTATTTT.

V gene TRBV7-3 combines with J gene TRBJ1-1; D gene unclear. Germline values: CDR1 SGHTA, CDR2 FQGTGA. CDR3 length: 12 residues. V gave up 5 bases and J gave up 7 bases, with 11 bases separating them. CDR3 sequence (DNA): TGTGCCAGCAGCCCGAGATACCTTGAAGCTTTCTTT. Encoded protein: CASSPRYLEAFF.

CDR3 bases: TGTGCCAGCAGCGACCGGGGGCCCACCTACAATGAGCAGTTCTTC. Its translation is CASSDRGPTYNEQFF. The V and J genes are TRBV7-9 and TRBJ2-1, with D possibly being TRBD1 or TRBD2 (6 bases each). The CDR3 is made up of 15 amino acids. Trimming shortened V by 5 bases and J by 2 bases, and 13 bases separated the two germline ends. Germline CDR1 is SEHNR and CDR2 is FQNEAQ (reference sequence).